This T cell receptor beta chain was identified in a study of early T cells in non-severe SARS-CoV-2 infection. Whole-study context: Sequencing targeted bulk RNA from unsorted whole blood, leaving chains unpaired.

Attached unique molecular identifiers marked individual cDNA molecules. TCRdb recomputed calls from the 5' RACE reads with MiXCR, one row per CDR3 protein. The repertoire includes 40,000 to 45,000 distinct CDR3 sequences, 11% of them detected once, and around a tenth sits in the top ten. This CDR3 comprises 11 residues. Germline V gene data show CDR1 as SQVTM and CDR2 as ANQGSEA. Overall study findings and caveats: Clonotype matching in VDJdb favored anti-spike CD8 responses and did not capture private and CD4 specificities.

The table lists this clonotype with a few counts. Antigen unknown. This TCR was recovered from an adult who was a healthcare worker with PCR-confirmed SARS-CoV-2 infection or an uninfected control (not recorded which). The J gene is TRBJ1-2, the V gene TRBV29-1; no firm D call. Sequenced sample: whole blood. In DNA, the CDR3 is TGCGCGGTCCGGCTTAACTATGGCTACACCTTC. Protein product: CAVRLNYGYTF.